These 27 T cell receptor beta chains share one sample of origin, sequenced in a study of control samples from healthy donors and cancer patients. Profiling relied on immunoSEQ multiplex PCR, and the TCRdb table lists in-frame clones only, not all of them. In the table there are around 140,000 clones, around nine tenths of which are singletons. Sequencing input: blood. These receptors all come from a man aged 18 to 35 in good health.

This clone came up a few times. V gene TRBV2 combines with J gene TRBJ1-1; D gene unclear. Germline V gene lookup returns CDR1 SNHLY and CDR2 FYNNEI. The CDR3 runs 13 residues. The V and J ends lost 2 bases and 7 bases respectively, with 11 bases between them. The CDR3 DNA sequence: TGTGCCAGCAGTGAAAGTTCTGGTCGTGAAGCTTTCTTT. It yields the protein CASSESSGREAFF.

The chain recombines TRBV14 with TRBJ1-3; D remains ambiguous. CDR3 length: 14 residues. V lost 4 bases and J 0 bases, leaving 7 bases between the germline ends. Per germline, CDR1 SGHDN and CDR2 FVKESK. The CDR3, as DNA: TGTGCCAGCAGCCTGACGTTCTCTGGAAACACCATATATTTT. This translates into CASSLTFSGNTIYF.

CDR3 nucleotides: TGTGCCAGCAGACCCTACAGGGAGGGGACAGATACGCAGTATTTT. Translating it yields CASRPYREGTDTQYF. The chain employs TRBV2 and TRBJ2-3; the D gene is possibly TRBD2 (7 bases). With 6 bases removed from V and 3 bases from J, the gap between germline ends came to 16 bases. There are 15 residues in the CDR3. Germline CDR1 SNHLY, CDR2 FYNNEI.

The rearrangement links TRBV2 to TRBJ2-7; D might be TRBD1 or TRBD2, each matching 5 bases. The CDR3 spans 14 residues. Trimming took 7 bases from V and 0 from J, leaving 13 bases between them. Germline CDR1 reads SNHLY; CDR2 reads FYNNEI. CDR3 nucleotide sequence: TGTGCCAGCACTCGGGACGGTCTCTCCTACGAGCAGTACTTC. It specifies CASTRDGLSYEQYF.

Regarding this clone: An end of the junction does not agree with germline; a read error may underlie this. The chain recombines TRBV19 with TRBJ2-3, with 9 bases fitting TRBD2. Germline-derived CDR1 and CDR2 are LNHDA and SQIVND (reference sequence). The CDR3 has 16 residues. CDR3 residues: CASTIAAGGPWDTQYF. In DNA, the CDR3 is TGTGCCAGTACTATAGCGGCGGGGGGGCCTTGGGATACGCAGTATTTT. The full variable domain, completed using reference TRBV19 and TRBJ2-3, is DGGITQSPKYLFRKEGQNVTLSCEQNLNHDAMYWYRQDPGQGLRLIYYSQIVNDFQKGDIAEGYSVSREKKESFPLTVTSAQKNPTAFYLCASTIAAGGPWDTQYFGPGTRLTVL.

The chain is built from TRBV7-2 and TRBJ2-7; D not resolved. The CDR3 length is 14 residues. V lost 5 bases, J lost 0 bases, and 11 bases lay in between. Germline V gene sequence: CDR1 SGHTA, CDR2 FQGNSA. In nucleotides, the CDR3 is TGTGCCAGCAGCCCCCAACAGAACTCCTACGAGCAGTACTTC. It encodes CASSPQQNSYEQYF.

The V call is TRBV28, the J call TRBJ2-2, with D perhaps TRBD1 or TRBD2 (7 bases each). Germline CDR1 reads MDHEN; CDR2 reads SYDVKM. The germline V and J ends were trimmed by 6 bases and 1 base, with 24 bases remaining between them. This CDR3 spans 19 amino acids. The CDR3 reads CASSLESFGRDRNTGELFF. Written as DNA, the CDR3 is TGTGCCAGCAGCCTAGAATCCTTTGGGAGGGACAGGAACACCGGGGAGCTGTTTTTT.

This clone was detected a few times. The chain carries TRBV27 and TRBJ1-6; 11 bases map to TRBD1. The CDR3 consists of 17 residues. Germline V CDR1 and CDR2: MNHEY, SMNVEV (reference sequence). V lost 6 bases, J lost 5 bases, and 9 bases stayed unmatched. The CDR3 loop is CASRVWTGGLNNSPLHF. Here the CDR3 DNA reads TGTGCCAGCAGGGTGTGGACAGGGGGCCTTAATAATTCACCCCTCCACTTT.

The rearrangement uses TRBV12-3 or TRBV12-4 and TRBJ2-3, with D tentatively TRBD2 (5 bases). V lost 2 bases, J lost 5 bases, and 8 bases lay in between. This CDR3 has 13 amino acids. The DNA of the CDR3 is TGTGCCAGCAGTTTAAGACTAATAGATACGCAGTATTTT. Translated, it gives CASSLRLIDTQYF.

The rearrangement joins TRBV12-3 or TRBV12-4 to TRBJ1-2; D gene unclear. V lost 5 bases and J 7 bases, leaving 8 bases between the germline ends. This CDR3 region has 11 residues. Written as DNA, the CDR3 is TGTGCCAGCAGTCCGCGAGGTGGCTACACCTTC. This encodes CASSPRGGYTF.

The V gene is TRBV6-5, the J gene TRBJ1-4; possibly TRBD1 for D (6 bases). The CDR3 has 13 amino acids. V was cut by 9 bases and J by 6 bases, with 14 bases left in between. CDR1 is MNHEY, CDR2 SVGAGI, per germline. CDR3 DNA sequence: TGTGCCAGTTCGGGGGGCACGGATGAAAAACTGTTTTTT. This codes for CASSGGTDEKLFF.

This chain links TRBV4-1 with TRBJ2-5; no clear D. Trimming shortened V by 0 bases and J by 5 bases, and 10 bases separated the two germline ends. CDR3 length: 14 amino acids. Germline V lookup: CDR1 MGHRA, CDR2 YSYEKL. The CDR3 here is CASSQDHSVETQYF. The DNA of the CDR3 is TGCGCCAGCAGCCAAGATCATTCCGTGGAGACCCAGTACTTC.

The V gene is TRBV27, the J gene TRBJ2-7; D gene unclear. Trimming cost V 4 bases and J 1 base, with 14 bases left between them. Germline lookup yields CDR1 MNHEY and CDR2 SMNVEV (reference sequence). The CDR3 has 15 amino acids. The CDR3 bases are TGTGCCAGCAGTTCTACTACGGACGGATCCTACGAGCAGTACTTC. Its protein product is CASSSTTDGSYEQYF.

A single count supports this clone. This chain connects TRBV19 to TRBJ1-1; D possibly corresponds to TRBD1 (6 bases). V was clipped by 4 bases and J by 2 bases, with 11 bases between them. Germline values: CDR1 LNHDA, CDR2 SQIVND (reference sequence). This CDR3 has 14 amino acids. CDR3 in amino acids: CASSNRDTNTEAFF. CDR3 in DNA: TGTGCCAGTAGTAACCGGGACACCAACACTGAAGCTTTCTTT.

This sequence joins TRBV6-5 and TRBJ1-4, with D possibly being TRBD1 (6 bases). This CDR3 region has 14 residues. Germline V CDR1 and CDR2: MNHEY, SVGAGI. Trimming pared 6 bases from V and 1 base from J, leaving 9 bases between. The CDR3 sequence: CASRSTGTNEKLFF. CDR3 nucleotide sequence: TGTGCCAGCAGATCGACAGGAACTAATGAAAAACTGTTTTTT.

V is TRBV9 and J is TRBJ1-1; TRBD1 aligns across 8 bases. Per germline, CDR1 SGDLS and CDR2 YYNGEE. V dropped 3 bases and J dropped 0; count of bases not matched to a gene: 4. The CDR3 is 15 amino acids. CDR3 sequence reads: CASSARQGMNTEAFF. DNA for the CDR3: TGTGCCAGCAGCGCCAGACAGGGGATGAACACTGAAGCTTTCTTT.

J is TRBJ2-5 and V is TRBV4-1; 10 positions agree with TRBD2. V gave up 0 bases and J gave up 5 bases; unmatched junction bases: 9. The CDR3 spans 17 residues. Germline lookup yields CDR1 MGHRA and CDR2 YSYEKL. CDR3 DNA: TGCGCCAGCAGCCAAGATGCGAGCGGGGGGGACGTGGAGACCCAGTACTTC. Residues: CASSQDASGGDVETQYF.

The chain links TRBV6-5 to TRBJ1-2; TRBD1 matches at 9 bases. Germline loops: CDR1 MNHEY, CDR2 SVGAGI. This CDR3 contains 13 residues. Germline trimming cut 6 bases from V and 6 bases from J; bases unmatched to any gene: 5. CDR3 region: CASRVQGADGYTF. CDR3 in DNA: TGTGCCAGCAGGGTACAGGGGGCAGATGGCTACACCTTC.

The rearrangement links TRBV2 to TRBJ2-1, with TRBD2 matching 8 bases. The CDR3 runs 15 residues. V shed 4 bases, J shed 6 bases, and the junction held 8 bases outside the gene matches. The germline gives CDR1 SNHLY, CDR2 FYNNEI. The CDR3 loop reads CASSAGLAGTNEQFF. The CDR3 DNA reads TGTGCCAGCAGTGCCGGGCTAGCGGGTACCAATGAGCAGTTCTTC.

The genes are TRBV7-9 and TRBJ1-2, with TRBD1 as a possible D gene (6 bases). Trimming shortened V by 1 base and J by 8 bases, and 8 bases separated the two germline ends. Germline V gives CDR1 SEHNR, CDR2 FQNEAQ (reference sequence). The CDR3 totals 12 residues. The CDR3 protein is CASSLGTAGYTF. The CDR3 nucleotides read TGTGCCAGCAGCTTAGGGACAGCAGGCTACACCTTC.

This rearrangement joins TRBV11-2 to TRBJ2-4; D is possibly TRBD1 or TRBD2 (5 bases each). The CDR3 spans 16 residues. Trimming removed 2 bases from V and 0 bases from J, with 11 bases in between. Germline values: CDR1 SGHAT, CDR2 FQNNGV. CDR3 in DNA: TGTGCCAGCAGCTTAAGTACAGGACTAGCCAAAAACATTCAGTACTTC. Encoded protein: CASSLSTGLAKNIQYF.

J is TRBJ2-2 and V is TRBV3-1 (or the pseudogene TRBV3-2); D is unresolved. Germline-derived CDR1 and CDR2 are LGHDT and YNNKEL (reference sequence). V was clipped by 11 bases and J by 4 bases, with 17 bases between them. The CDR3 has 14 residues. The CDR3 spells CAYGALATTGELFF. The DNA for the CDR3 is TGTGCCTACGGCGCCCTGGCGACCACCGGGGAGCTGTTTTTT.

This clone was seen a few times. The rearrangement uses TRBV7-2 and TRBJ2-3; D unclear. This CDR3 has 14 amino acids. Trimming took 4 bases from V and 1 from J, leaving 9 bases between them. Germline V gene sequence: CDR1 SGHTA, CDR2 FQGNSA. CDR3 region: CASSSRHGTDTQYF. The CDR3 DNA is TGTGCCAGCAGCTCCCGGCATGGCACAGATACGCAGTATTTT. Full variable domain (remainder filled in from reference TRBV7-2 and TRBJ2-3): GAGVSQSPSNKVTEKGKDVELRCDPISGHTALYWYRQSLGQGLEFLIYFQGNSAPDKSGLPSDRFSAERTGGSVSTLTIQRTQQEDSAVYLCASSSRHGTDTQYFGPGTRLTVL.

The chain is built from TRBV30 and TRBJ2-7; D is possibly TRBD1 (5 bases). Germline V lookup: CDR1 GTSNPN, CDR2 SVGIG (reference sequence). With 2 bases removed from V and 6 bases from J, the gap between germline ends came to 17 bases. The CDR3 runs 14 residues. CDR3 in DNA: TGTGCCTGGAGTAGGGCCTTAGGGGCTGTCGAGCAGTACTTC. Protein sequence: CAWSRALGAVEQYF.

The chain couples TRBV6-6 to TRBJ2-3; the match to TRBD1 covers 7 bases. Germline assignment: CDR1 MNHNY and CDR2 SVGAGI (reference sequence). The J segment lost 6 bases and the V segment lost 2 bases, leaving 5 bases of the junction unmatched. The CDR3 is 14 residues long. Here the CDR3 reads CASSYGQVLDTQYF. The CDR3 bases are TGTGCCAGCAGTTACGGACAGGTACTCGATACGCAGTATTTT.

The chain employs TRBV2 and TRBJ2-7; D gene unclear. Germline V lookup: CDR1 SNHLY, CDR2 FYNNEI. The CDR3 totals 10 residues. Trimming pared 6 bases from V and 3 bases from J, leaving 3 bases between. DNA for the CDR3: TGTGCCAGCAGCGACTACGAGCAGTACTTC. The encoded protein is CASSDYEQYF.

The J gene is TRBJ2-1, the V gene TRBV11-3; 9 bases are a match to TRBD2. The CDR3 totals 16 residues. Germline CDR1 and CDR2: SGHNT and YENEEA. V was clipped by 1 base and J by 9 bases; unmatched bases: 10. In DNA form, the CDR3 reads TGTGCCAGCAGCTTAGTCGGCGGGGGGGCCACCGGTGAGCAGTTCTTC. It encodes CASSLVGGGATGEQFF.